This TCR beta chain was found in a study of cytomegalovirus exposure and HLA in healthy donors. On the study more broadly: Earlier results showed approximately 120 million unique TCR beta sequences derived from about 179 million T cells. Regarding the study as a whole: In all likelihood, a cluster of highly shared sequence variants was a sequencing artifact. The majority of CMV-associated TCR beta chains were reported as apparently HLA-restricted in a later analysis.

Of note for this clone: As yet, its antigen is unknown.

Germline V lookup: CDR1 MGHRA, CDR2 YSYEKL. V lost 1 base and J lost 7, with 15 bases in between. This CDR3 is 15 amino acids long. 60 Vbeta and 13 Jbeta primers were used in PCR. Some clones are missing from TCRdb's copy, which holds only in-frame ones; the method was immunoSEQ multiplex PCR. Among 50,000 or so clones listed, around 82% were seen once. The sample was PBMCs. The chain links TRBV4-1 to TRBJ2-3; D perhaps matches TRBD2 (7 bases). The TCR comes from a woman younger than 30 in good health and CMV-seronegative. The CDR3 sequence: CASSQVRGPSHTQYF. The CDR3 nucleotides are TGCGCCAGCAGCCAAGTGCGGGGGCCATCCCATACGCAGTATTTT.